The subject of this entry is one T cell receptor beta chain. The record originates from a study of regulatory T cells in long-lasting Graves disease. Between the trimmed V and J ends, which lost 4 bases and 1 base, there was a span of 10 bases. Germline-derived CDR1 and CDR2 are KGHDR and SFDVKD. CDR3 size: 14 residues. Arm-PCR of CDR3 regions and iRepertoire HTBI primers were used to build TCR beta libraries. In TCRdb, the multiplex PCR reads were re-called with MiXCR into one record per CDR3 protein. The sample holds about 430,000 distinct CDR3 sequences, approximately 15% seen once. Time point in this sample: newly diagnosed GD, antithyroid drugs for less than 3 months. There was RNA extracted from PBMCs, and the TCR library was made from it. The same sample was also used in a study of T cells in Graves' hyperthyroidism and ophthalmopathy.

This chain joins TRBV24-1 and TRBJ2-7; D gene ambiguous. This clonotype was obtained from a woman aged 40 to 55 with Graves disease. The sequencing here drew on peripheral blood mononuclear cells (PBMCs), taken at new diagnosis, from a patient treated with antithyroid drugs. The CDR3 bases are TGTGCCACCAGTGACCCCGAGCAGTCCTACGAGCAGTACTTC. Its protein is CATSDPEQSYEQYF.